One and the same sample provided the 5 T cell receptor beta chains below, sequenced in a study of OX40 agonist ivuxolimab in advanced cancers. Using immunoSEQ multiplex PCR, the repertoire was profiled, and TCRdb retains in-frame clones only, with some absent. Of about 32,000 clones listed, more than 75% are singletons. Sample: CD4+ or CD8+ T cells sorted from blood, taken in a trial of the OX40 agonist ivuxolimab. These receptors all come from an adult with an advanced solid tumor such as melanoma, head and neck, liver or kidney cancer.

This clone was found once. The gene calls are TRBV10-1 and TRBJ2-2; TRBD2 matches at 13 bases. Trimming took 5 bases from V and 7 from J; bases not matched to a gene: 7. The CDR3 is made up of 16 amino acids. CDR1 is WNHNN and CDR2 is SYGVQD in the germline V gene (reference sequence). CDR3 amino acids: CASSPGTSGMVGELFF. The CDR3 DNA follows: TGCGCCAGCAGTCCCGGGACTAGCGGGATGGTCGGGGAGCTGTTTTTT.

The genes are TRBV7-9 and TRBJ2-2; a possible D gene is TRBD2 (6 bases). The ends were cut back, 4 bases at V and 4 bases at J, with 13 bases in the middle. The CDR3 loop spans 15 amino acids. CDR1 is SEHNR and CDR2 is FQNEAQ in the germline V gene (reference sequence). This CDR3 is CASSSLTRITGELFF. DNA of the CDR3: TGTGCCAGCAGCTCACTGACTAGAATCACCGGGGAGCTGTTTTTT. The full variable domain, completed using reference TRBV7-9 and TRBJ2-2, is DTGVSQNPRHKITKRGQNVTFRCDPISEHNRLYWYRQTLGQGPEFLTYFQNEAQLEKSRLLSDRFSAERPKGSFSTLEIQRTEQGDSAMYLCASSSLTRITGELFFGEGSRLTVL.

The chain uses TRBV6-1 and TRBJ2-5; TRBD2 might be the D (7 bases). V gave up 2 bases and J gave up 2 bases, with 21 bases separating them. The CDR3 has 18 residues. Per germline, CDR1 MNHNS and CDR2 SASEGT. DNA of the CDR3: TGTGCCAGCAGTGAAAGGGCTTACTATGGGGGGGCACAAGAGACCCAGTACTTC. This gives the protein CASSERAYYGGAQETQYF.

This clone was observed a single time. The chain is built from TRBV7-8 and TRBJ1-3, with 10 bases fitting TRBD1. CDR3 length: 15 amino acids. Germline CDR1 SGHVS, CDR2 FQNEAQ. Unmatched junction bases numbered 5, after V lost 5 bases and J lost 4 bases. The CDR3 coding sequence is TGTGCCAGCAGCCTCGACAGGGGGCAAGGAAACACCATATATTTT. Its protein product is CASSLDRGQGNTIYF.

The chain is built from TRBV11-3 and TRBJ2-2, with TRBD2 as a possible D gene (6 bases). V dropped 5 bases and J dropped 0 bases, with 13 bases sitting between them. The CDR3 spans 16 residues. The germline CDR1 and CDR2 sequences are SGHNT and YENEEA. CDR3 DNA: TGTGCCAGCAGCCGCGCGGGGCGGACGAACACCGGGGAGCTGTTTTTT. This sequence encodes CASSRAGRTNTGELFF.